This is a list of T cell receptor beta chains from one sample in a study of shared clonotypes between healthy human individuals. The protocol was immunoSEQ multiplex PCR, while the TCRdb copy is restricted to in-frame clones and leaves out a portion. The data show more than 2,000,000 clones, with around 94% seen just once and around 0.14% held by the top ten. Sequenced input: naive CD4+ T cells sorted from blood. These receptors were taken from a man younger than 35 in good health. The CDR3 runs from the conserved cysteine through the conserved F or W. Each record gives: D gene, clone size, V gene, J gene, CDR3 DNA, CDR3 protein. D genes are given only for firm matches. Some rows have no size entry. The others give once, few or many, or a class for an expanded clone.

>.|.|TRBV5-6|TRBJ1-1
TGTGCCAGCAGCTCCGGGACGGGTTCGAACACTGAAGCTTTCTTT
CASSSGTGSNTEAFF
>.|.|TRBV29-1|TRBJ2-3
TGCAGCGTTGTAGGGGGAGCTGGCACAGATACGCAGTATTTT
CSVVGGAGTDTQYF
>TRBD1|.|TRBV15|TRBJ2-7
TGTGCCACCAGCAGAGCTAGTCACAGGGGGAGCTCCTACGAGCAGTACTTC
CATSRASHRGSSYEQYF
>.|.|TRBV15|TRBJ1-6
TGTGCCACCAGCGACTCAGGGGTTTCACCCCTCCACTTT
CATSDSGVSPLHF
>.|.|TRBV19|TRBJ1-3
TGTGCCAGTAGTCGGACGTCTAGCTCTGGAAACACCATATATTTT
CASSRTSSSGNTIYF
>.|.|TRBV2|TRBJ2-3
TGTGCCAGCAGCGAAACGGGGTGGGTCACAGATACGCAGTATTTT
CASSETGWVTDTQYF
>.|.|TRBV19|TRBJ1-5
TGTGCCAGTAATTATCTAACCGGGGGACAGCCCCAGCATTTT
CASNYLTGGQPQHF
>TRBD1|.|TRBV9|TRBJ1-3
TGTGCCAGCAGCGTTGTCCCAGGGGGTAACTCTGGAAACACCATATATTTT
CASSVVPGGNSGNTIYF
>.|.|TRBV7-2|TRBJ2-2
TGTGCCAGCAGCCGGGACCCGCGGCGAACCGGGGAGCTGTTTTTT
CASSRDPRRTGELFF
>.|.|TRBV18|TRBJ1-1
TGTACCAGCTCACCAGAGCGGGGGGCTGAAGCTTTCTTT
CTSSPERGAEAFF
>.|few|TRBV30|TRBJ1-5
TGTGCCTGGAGTCCTCAGATTAATCAGCCCCAGCATTTT
CAWSPQINQPQHF
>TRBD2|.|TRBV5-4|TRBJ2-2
TGTGCCAGCAGCTTGGAGATAGCGGGGGGTTATAACACCGGGGAGCTGTTTTTT
CASSLEIAGGYNTGELFF
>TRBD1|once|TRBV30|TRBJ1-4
TGTGCCTGGACCTTGGGACAGCCCGGGGAAAAACTGTTTTTT
CAWTLGQPGEKLFF
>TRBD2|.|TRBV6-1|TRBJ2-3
TGTGCCACCATGGGAGGGCTCAAAGATACGCAGTATTTT
CATMGGLKDTQYF
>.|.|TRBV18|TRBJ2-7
TGTGCCAGCTCTCCTCTCGGACAGTCCTCCTACGAGCAGTACTTC
CASSPLGQSSYEQYF
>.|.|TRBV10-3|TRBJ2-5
TGTGCCATCAGTACTCCGGACGGCCCGACGGGGACCCAGTACTTC
CAISTPDGPTGTQYF
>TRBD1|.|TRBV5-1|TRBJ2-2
TGCGCCAGCACTCCAGGGGACAGCAACACCGGGGAGCTGTTTTTT
CASTPGDSNTGELFF
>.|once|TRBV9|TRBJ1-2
TGTGCCAGCAGCGTAGACGTTAACTATGGCTACACCTTC
CASSVDVNYGYTF
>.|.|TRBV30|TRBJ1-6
TGTGCCTGTCAGGTTCTGAGCTCCTATAATTCACCCCTCCACTTT
CACQVLSSYNSPLHF
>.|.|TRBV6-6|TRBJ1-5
TGTGCCAGCACTAAGGCGGGCAGGGATCAGCCCCAGCATTTT
CASTKAGRDQPQHF
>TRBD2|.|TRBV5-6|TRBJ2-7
TGTGCCAGCAGCCGCTGGCTGGCGGGAGGGGGCTACGAGCAGTACTTC
CASSRWLAGGGYEQYF
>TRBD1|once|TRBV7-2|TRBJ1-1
TGTGCCAGCAGCTTAGTTTCTACAGGGGGGACTGAAGCTTTCTTT
CASSLVSTGGTEAFF
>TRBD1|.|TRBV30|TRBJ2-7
TGTGCCTGGAGTATACAGGGGATCGAGCAGTACTTC
CAWSIQGIEQYF
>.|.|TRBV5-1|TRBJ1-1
TGCGCCAGCAGCTTGGAACCAATCACTGAAGCTTTCTTT
CASSLEPITEAFF
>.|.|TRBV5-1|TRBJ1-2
TGCGCCAGCTCCGAAGACAGATACTATGGCTACACCTTC
CASSEDRYYGYTF
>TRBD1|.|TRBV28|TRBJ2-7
TGTGCCAGCATCCCCCCCCCGGGACAGCCCTACGAGCAGTACTTC
CASIPPPGQPYEQYF
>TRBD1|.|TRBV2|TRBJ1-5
TGTGCCAGCAGAAACGAGGGGGCGAGTCAGCCCCAGCATTTT
CASRNEGASQPQHF
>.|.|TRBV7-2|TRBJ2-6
TGTGCCAGCAGCCTACAAGTCTCTGGGGCCAACGTCCTGACTTTC
CASSLQVSGANVLTF
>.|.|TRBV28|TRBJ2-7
TGTGCCAGCAGTTTGCAGCAGCAATGGGGCCAGTACTTC
CASSLQQQWGQYF
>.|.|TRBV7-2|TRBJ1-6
TGTGCCAGCAGCTTAGCACATAATTCACCCCTCCACTTT
CASSLAHNSPLHF
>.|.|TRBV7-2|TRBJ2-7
TGTGCCAGCAGCTTAGGGGGGCTTGCTTACGAGCAGTACTTC
CASSLGGLAYEQYF
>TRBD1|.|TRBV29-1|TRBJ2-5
TGCAGCGGGCGACAGGGTTACGAGACCCAGTACTTC
CSGRQGYETQYF
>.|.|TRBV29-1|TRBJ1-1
TGCAGCGTTGACGAAGGTGGGGGGTGGACTGAAGCTTTCTTT
CSVDEGGGWTEAFF
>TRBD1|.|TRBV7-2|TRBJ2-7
TGTGCCAGCAGCCCAGGACAGGGCACCTACGAGCAGTACTTC
CASSPGQGTYEQYF
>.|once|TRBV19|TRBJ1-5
TGTGCCAGTAGCAGCAGGGTATCGAGCAATCAGCCCCAGCATTTT
CASSSRVSSNQPQHF
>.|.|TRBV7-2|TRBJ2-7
TGTGCCAGCAGCCCCAGAATCTCCTACGAGCAGTACTTC
CASSPRISYEQYF
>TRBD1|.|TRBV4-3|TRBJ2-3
TGCGCCAGCAGCACACGACAGGGGTCAGATACGCAGTATTTT
CASSTRQGSDTQYF
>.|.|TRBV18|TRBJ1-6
TGTGCCAGCTCACCAGGGGAAGCCTCACCCCTCCACTTT
CASSPGEASPLHF
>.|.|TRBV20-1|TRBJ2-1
TGCAGTGCGGGGTCCTACAATGAGCAGTTCTTC
CSAGSYNEQFF
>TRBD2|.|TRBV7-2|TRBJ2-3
TGTGCCAGCAGCTCGACTAGCGGGCCTAGCACAGATACGCAGTATTTT
CASSSTSGPSTDTQYF
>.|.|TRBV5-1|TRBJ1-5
TGCGCCAGCAGAGAAGGAGATCCCGGTGTGGATAGCAATCAGCCCCAGCATTTT
CASREGDPGVDSNQPQHF
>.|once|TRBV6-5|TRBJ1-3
TGTGCCAGCAGTTACTCCAACAGGGCTGGAAACACCATATATTTT
CASSYSNRAGNTIYF
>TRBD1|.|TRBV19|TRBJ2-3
TGTGCCAGTAGTATCGGACAGGGGAAGCCCACAGATACGCAGTATTTT
CASSIGQGKPTDTQYF
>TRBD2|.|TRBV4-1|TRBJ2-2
TGCGCCAGCAGCCAAGCGAGCGGGGCTGGAGCCGGGGAGCTGTTTTTT
CASSQASGAGAGELFF
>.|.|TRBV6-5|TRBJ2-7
TGTGCCAGCAGTGCGGATCCCAGGGGCGAGCAGTACTTC
CASSADPRGEQYF
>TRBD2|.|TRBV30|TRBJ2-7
TGTGCCTGGAGTGTTGGGGAGGGCTACGAGCAGTACTTC
CAWSVGEGYEQYF
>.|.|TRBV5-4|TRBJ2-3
TGTGCCAGCAGCTTGGGGGGCCGCGATACGCAGTATTTT
CASSLGGRDTQYF
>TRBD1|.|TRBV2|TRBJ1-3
TGTGCCAGCAAGGGGACAGGGAACACCATATATTTT
CASKGTGNTIYF
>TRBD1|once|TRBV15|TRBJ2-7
TGTGCCACCAGCAGTCGACAGGGGGCTTACGAGCAGTACTTC
CATSSRQGAYEQYF
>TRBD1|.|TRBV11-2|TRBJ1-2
TGTGCCAGCAGCCCGAGGGACAGGGAAAATGGCTACACCTTC
CASSPRDRENGYTF
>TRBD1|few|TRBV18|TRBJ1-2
TGTGCCAGCTCACCAACAGGGGACGGCTATGGCTACACCTTC
CASSPTGDGYGYTF
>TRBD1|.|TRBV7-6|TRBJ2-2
TGTGCCAGCAGCCCCCATCCCGGGACAGGGAACACCGGGGAGCTGTTTTTT
CASSPHPGTGNTGELFF
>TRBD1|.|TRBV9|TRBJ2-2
TGTGCCAGCAGCCCGCGACAGGGCGCCGGGGAGCTGTTTTTT
CASSPRQGAGELFF
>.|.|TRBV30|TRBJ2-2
TGTGCCTGGAGTGGGGCGCATACCGGGGAGCTGTTTTTT
CAWSGAHTGELFF
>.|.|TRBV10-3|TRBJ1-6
TGTGCCATCAGTGAGTCGAGGGGGGAAGAATCACCCCTCCACTTT
CAISESRGEESPLHF
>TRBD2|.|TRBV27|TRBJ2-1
TGTGCCAGCAGTTTGGCCCTAGCGGGGCGCTACAATGAGCAGTTCTTC
CASSLALAGRYNEQFF
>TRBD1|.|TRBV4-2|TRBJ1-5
TGTGCCAGCAGCCAAGATACAGGGGGGGTAAATAGCAATCAGCCCCAGCATTTT
CASSQDTGGVNSNQPQHF
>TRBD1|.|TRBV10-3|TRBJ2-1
TGTGCCATCACCGAAGACAGGGGGCAGTACAATGAGCAGTTCTTC
CAITEDRGQYNEQFF